Sequencing of this T cell receptor (beta chain) was carried out in a study of cytomegalovirus exposure and HLA in healthy donors. Everyone who donated was a healthy bone marrow donor. The V gene lost 7 bases and the J gene lost 7 bases, with 17 bases spanning the gap. This CDR3 is 13 amino acids long. Germline loops: CDR1 SGHRS, CDR2 YFSETQ. Both 60 Vbeta primers and 13 Jbeta primers went into the PCR. TCRdb keeps only in-frame clones here, not all; method: immunoSEQ multiplex PCR. Here the sample spans about 180,000 clones, about 77% being singletons. The receptor was isolated from a woman aged 25 to 39 in good health and CMV-seropositive. The rearrangement joins TRBV5-1 to TRBJ1-2; possibly TRBD1 for D (6 bases). The specimen sequenced was PBMCs. The DNA for the CDR3 is TGCGCCAGCTTTCCGGGGGGGGCTGGTGGCTACACCTTC. It yields the protein CASFPGGAGGYTF.